The rows below give T cell receptor beta chains drawn from one sample of a study of blood T cells in healthy people across ages. MiXCR, applied by TCRdb to the 5' RACE reads, yields one record per CDR3 protein. The sample carries 720,000 or so distinct CDR3 sequences, roughly two fifths recorded once. The sample was blood. The receptors derive from a man aged 80 or over in good health. Both conserved end residues are part of each CDR3. The D gene is left open where the match is weak.

V	J	D	CDR3
TRBV6-2/TRBV6-3	TRBJ2-3	TRBD2	CASSYSRSRLAADTQYF
TRBV7-2	TRBJ1-2	TRBD1	CASSLPGTGGKGYTF
TRBV7-3	TRBJ2-3	TRBD1	CASSPRGGLQGPYF
TRBV6-2/TRBV6-3	TRBJ2-2	TRBD2	CASRGSSGRRSTGELFF
TRBV11-2	TRBJ1-6	TRBD1	CASSTRGTENSPLHF
TRBV6-1	TRBJ1-3	-	CASSDSLILRNTTYF
TRBV7-2	TRBJ2-3	-	CASSLGRHSTDTRYF
TRBV12-3/TRBV12-4	TRBJ2-7	-	CASRTASGVYEQYF
TRBV29-1	TRBJ2-5	-	CSVVPFEETQYF
TRBV19	TRBJ2-7	TRBD2	CASWGGGSYEQYF
TRBV2	TRBJ2-2	-	CASSDLLPSTGELFF
TRBV20-1	TRBJ1-1	-	CSATGEMNTEAFF